This T cell receptor beta chain stems from a study of T cell changes during pregnancy in multiple sclerosis. Using immunoSEQ multiplex PCR, the repertoire was profiled, and TCRdb retains in-frame clones only, with some absent. Here the sample spans about 48,000 clones, around 94% being singletons. After removal of 1 base from V and 6 bases from J, the junction contained 0 bases not matched to a gene. The CDR3 covers 15 residues. Germline V gene lookup returns CDR1 MNHNS and CDR2 SASEGT. The V call is TRBV6-1, the J call TRBJ2-3; 14 bases are a match to TRBD2. The sample here was CD4+ T cells from peripheral blood mononuclear cells, taken in the second trimester of pregnancy. The sequence derives from a female donor in good health, enrolled as a control in a pregnancy study. CDR3 protein: CASSEGTSGGDTQYF. CDR3 sequence (DNA): TGTGCCAGCAGTGAAGGGACTAGCGGGGGGGATACGCAGTATTTT.